This passage covers 29 T cell receptor beta chains from one sample sequenced in a study of a mutant IDH1 vaccine in newly diagnosed glioma. Repertoires were generated with immunoSEQ multiplex PCR, while TCRdb's copy carries only in-frame clones and drops some. This table holds roughly 110,000 clones, 75% to 90% found once. Which antigens these TCRs recognize remains unknown. Time point here: week 11, during vaccination. Each dose of the vaccine consisted of 300 ug of mutant IDH1 20-mer peptide, with topical imiquimod. Sequencing used PBMCs, obtained from a glioma patient whose treatment included an IDH1 peptide vaccine. These receptors all come from a woman between 45 and 60 years old with glioma.

The chain recombines TRBV10-2 with TRBJ2-3; TRBD2 matches at 10 bases. The length of the CDR3 is 14 residues. The germline V gene encodes CDR1 WSHSY and CDR2 SAAADI. V was pared by 7 bases and J by 3 bases, with 4 bases of the junction left unmatched. The CDR3 bases are TGCGCCAGCAACCAAGCGGGAGGGACAGATACGCAGTATTTT. It yields the protein CASNQAGGTDTQYF.

The chain links TRBV27 to TRBJ2-4; no definite D call. V gave up 4 bases and J gave up 1 base, with 20 bases separating them. Germline CDR1 MNHEY, CDR2 SMNVEV (reference sequence). The CDR3 totals 18 residues. The DNA of the CDR3 is TGTGCCAGCAGTTCCCCCCAACATGCTGGTTACGCCAAAAACATTCAGTACTTC. Residues: CASSSPQHAGYAKNIQYF.

The rearrangement joins TRBV19 to TRBJ1-4; TRBD1 matches 8 bases. Trimming took 5 bases from V and 5 from J; bases not matched to a gene: 4. From germline, CDR1 is LNHDA and CDR2 SQIVND (reference sequence). The CDR3 covers 14 residues. The chain's CDR3 is CASSEGQANEKLFF. CDR3 nucleotides: TGTGCCAGTAGTGAGGGACAGGCGAATGAAAAACTGTTTTTT.

The chain couples TRBV28 to TRBJ2-3; D uncertain. The germline gives CDR1 MDHEN, CDR2 SYDVKM. Trimming left V 8 bases short and J 3 bases short, with 6 bases between. The CDR3 sequence is 11 residues long. CDR3 nucleotides: TGTGCCAGCTCGGTGACAGATACGCAGTATTTT. It is translated as CASSVTDTQYF.

V usage is TRBV27 and J usage is TRBJ2-7; D is ambiguous. The CDR3 extends over 15 amino acids. V was trimmed by 2 bases and J by 6 bases, leaving 17 bases between them. Germline CDR1 is MNHEY and CDR2 is SMNVEV (reference sequence). CDR3: CASSLQSDPLGEQYF. The CDR3 DNA reads as TGTGCCAGCAGTTTACAGTCAGACCCCCTAGGCGAGCAGTACTTC.

The chain links TRBV5-1 to TRBJ2-7; 7 positions match TRBD2. V lost 0 bases to trimming and J lost 4 bases; unmatched junction nucleotides: 4. This CDR3 has 14 amino acids. Germline assignment: CDR1 SGHRS and CDR2 YFSETQ. CDR3 amino acids: CASSLDSGRYEQYF. The CDR3 region has the DNA TGCGCCAGCAGCTTGGATAGCGGGCGGTACGAGCAGTACTTC. Together with reference TRBV5-1 and TRBJ2-7, the CDR3 gives the full variable domain: KAGVTQTPRYLIKTRGQQVTLSCSPISGHRSVSWYQQTPGQGLQFLFEYFSETQRNKGNFPGRFSGRQFSNSRSEMNVSTLELGDSALYLCASSLDSGRYEQYFGPGTRLTVT.

V is TRBV5-1 and J is TRBJ2-5; perhaps TRBD2 as D (5 bases). Germline CDR1 and CDR2: SGHRS and YFSETQ. This CDR3 has 14 amino acids. Trimming left V 0 bases short and J 4 bases short, with 10 bases between. CDR3 loop: CASSLENRGETQYF. CDR3 DNA sequence: TGCGCCAGCAGCTTGGAGAACCGGGGAGAGACCCAGTACTTC.

The chain uses TRBV29-1 and TRBJ2-7; TRBD1 might be the D (6 bases). This CDR3 is built from 14 residues. Deletions cut 6 bases from V and 7 bases from J, with 22 bases between. Looked up from germline, CDR1 is SQVTM and CDR2 is ANQGSEA. CDR3 residues: CSVPLGTPNAEQYF. Here the CDR3 DNA reads TGCAGCGTACCACTAGGGACACCGAACGCGGAGCAGTACTTC.

This chain links TRBV7-3 with TRBJ2-1; D unclear. V was trimmed by 1 base and J by 9 bases, leaving 13 bases between them. Germline V gene sequence: CDR1 SGHTA, CDR2 FQGTGA. CDR3 size: 14 residues. CDR3 sequence reads: CASSLRSDGAEQFF. The CDR3 DNA reads TGTGCCAGCAGCTTAAGGTCCGACGGCGCTGAGCAGTTCTTC.

The chain links TRBV4-1 to TRBJ2-1; 14 bases match TRBD2. The J segment lost 6 bases and the V segment lost 2 bases, leaving 3 bases of the junction unmatched. Germline CDR1 reads MGHRA; CDR2 reads YSYEKL. The CDR3 runs 16 residues. The CDR3 bases are TGCGCCAGCAGCCAACCGACTAGCGGGAGGGTCAATGAGCAGTTCTTC. This sequence encodes CASSQPTSGRVNEQFF.

The CDR3 loop is CASSYRGPLQVYTF. For the CDR3, the DNA is TGTGCCAGCAGTTACCGCGGGCCCCTCCAGGTCTACACCTTC. V is TRBV6-5 and J is TRBJ1-2, with D unresolved. Germline CDR1 reads MNHEY; CDR2 reads SVGAGI. Trimming pared 2 bases from V and 10 bases from J, leaving 17 bases between. The CDR3 has 14 amino acids.

The chain combines TRBV5-4 with TRBJ1-1; D is perhaps TRBD1 (5 bases). Germline-derived CDR1 and CDR2 are SGHNT and YYREEE (reference sequence). The CDR3 runs 14 residues. Trimming pared 4 bases from V and 7 bases from J, leaving 17 bases between. The CDR3 nucleotides read TGTGCCAGCAGCCGGGGCGGAGGGAGGATTGAAGCTTTCTTT. Its protein is CASSRGGGRIEAFF.

The count of this clone is one. The rearrangement links TRBV5-4 to TRBJ2-2; no firm D call. Germline V gene lookup returns CDR1 SGHNT and CDR2 YYREEE (reference sequence). V was trimmed by 4 bases and J by 0 bases, leaving 13 bases between them. CDR3 length: 16 residues. The CDR3 coding sequence is TGTGCCAGCAGCCCGTGGAAGCGCGCGAACACCGGGGAGCTGTTTTTT. Its translation: CASSPWKRANTGELFF. The complete variable domain, with remaining parts taken from reference TRBV5-4 and TRBJ2-2, reads ETGVTQSPTHLIKTRGQQVTLRCSSQSGHNTVSWYQQALGQGPQFIFQYYREEENGRGNFPPRFSGLQFPNYSSELNVNALELDDSALYLCASSPWKRANTGELFFGEGSRLTVL.

This rearrangement joins TRBV5-1 to TRBJ2-5; unclear D gene. The germline V gene encodes CDR1 SGHRS and CDR2 YFSETQ. This CDR3 is built from 13 residues. The V gene lost 4 bases and the J gene lost 0 bases, with 7 bases spanning the gap. CDR3 sequence (DNA): TGCGCCAGCAGCGAGGAGTACCAAGAGACCCAGTACTTC. It translates to CASSEEYQETQYF.

V gene TRBV2 combines with J gene TRBJ1-3, with 7 positions matching TRBD1. Trimming removed 5 bases from V and 4 bases from J; junction bases left unmatched: 2. Germline CDR1 and CDR2: SNHLY and FYNNEI. The CDR3 loop spans 13 amino acids. This chain's CDR3 is CASSLDRGNTIYF. The CDR3 nucleotides read TGTGCCAGCAGTTTGGACAGGGGAAACACCATATATTTT.

V usage is TRBV2 and J usage is TRBJ2-5, with TRBD1 identical over 7 bases. The CDR3 consists of 16 residues. From germline, CDR1 is SNHLY and CDR2 FYNNEI. V shed 6 bases and J 1 base; nucleotides not matched to a gene: 11. The CDR3 is CASSRGTDPVQETQYF. CDR3 sequence (DNA): TGTGCCAGCAGCCGTGGGACAGATCCCGTCCAAGAGACCCAGTACTTC.

This chain's CDR3 is CASSSRVTEAFF. The CDR3 nucleotides are TGTGCCAGCAGTTCCCGAGTCACTGAAGCTTTCTTT. The chain is built from TRBV6-6 and TRBJ1-1; D is unclear. This CDR3 spans 12 amino acids. Germline-derived CDR1 and CDR2 are MNHNY and SVGAGI (reference sequence). The V and J ends lost 4 bases and 4 bases respectively, with 7 bases between them.

The chain uses TRBV10-1 and TRBJ1-1; TRBD1 aligns across 7 bases. Per the germline V gene, CDR1 is WNHNN and CDR2 is SYGVQD (reference sequence). CDR3 length: 13 residues. V lost 8 bases, J lost 0 bases, and 3 bases stayed unmatched. CDR3 sequence reads: CASRQGLNTEAFF. Here the CDR3 DNA reads TGCGCCAGCCGACAGGGTCTGAACACTGAAGCTTTCTTT.

This rearrangement joins TRBV2 to TRBJ1-1, with D hard to call. CDR3 length: 13 residues. Trimming took off 2 bases at V and 1 base at J, with 5 bases between the two ends. Germline V gives CDR1 SNHLY, CDR2 FYNNEI. CDR3 sequence (DNA): TGTGCCAGCAGTGAAAATTGGAACACTGAAGCTTTCTTT. Its protein product is CASSENWNTEAFF.

The chain employs TRBV7-3 and TRBJ2-1; 14 nucleotides line up with TRBD2. This CDR3 contains 18 residues. In germline, CDR1 is SGHTA, CDR2 FQGTGA. The trim removed 0 bases at V and 2 bases at J, leaving 3 bases unmatched. CDR3 sequence reads: CASSLTSGLAGAYNEQFF. In DNA, the CDR3 is TGTGCCAGCAGCTTAACTTCGGGACTAGCGGGAGCCTACAATGAGCAGTTCTTC.

The chain links TRBV11-2 to TRBJ2-7; TRBD2 matches at 7 bases. The CDR3 has 13 amino acids. V lost 5 bases and J lost 2; bases outside the gene matches: 3. CDR1 SGHAT and CDR2 FQNNGV come from the germline V gene. The CDR3 sequence is CASSGGGPYEQYF. The CDR3 DNA reads TGTGCCAGCAGCGGCGGGGGACCCTACGAGCAGTACTTC.

This chain joins TRBV5-6 and TRBJ2-3; no definite D call. Trimming took off 5 bases at V and 3 bases at J, with 7 bases between the two ends. Germline loops: CDR1 SGHDT, CDR2 YYEEEE. The CDR3 consists of 12 residues. The CDR3 protein is CASRGKTDTQYF. CDR3 DNA: TGTGCCAGCAGGGGAAAAACAGATACGCAGTATTTT.

This clone has a single count. The V call is TRBV28, the J call TRBJ1-5; weak D call: TRBD1 (6 bases). Germline CDR1 and CDR2: MDHEN and SYDVKM. The CDR3 sequence is 14 residues long. V was trimmed by 3 bases and J by 7 bases, leaving 13 bases between them. CDR3 DNA: TGTGCCAGCAGTTTGCTAGGGGGGGACCAGCCCCAGCATTTT. This encodes CASSLLGGDQPQHF.

The J gene is TRBJ2-1, the V gene TRBV7-9; no reliable D call. The germline CDR1 and CDR2 sequences are SEHNR and FQNEAQ (reference sequence). This CDR3 is built from 14 residues. Trimming stripped 1 base from V and 4 bases from J, with 8 bases between. CDR3 DNA: TGTGCCAGCAGCTTAGTAGCCCTTTACAATGAGCAGTTCTTC. Encoded protein: CASSLVALYNEQFF.

The chain couples TRBV19 to TRBJ1-1; 7 bases map to TRBD1. Germline V gene data show CDR1 as LNHDA and CDR2 as SQIVND (reference sequence). J lost 4 bases, V lost 5 bases, and 7 bases had no gene match. This CDR3 has 14 residues. CDR3 in DNA: TGTGCCAGTAGTCCACTACGGGACAGCACTGAAGCTTTCTTT. It yields the protein CASSPLRDSTEAFF.

The J gene is TRBJ2-7, the V gene TRBV9; 9 bases match TRBD2. This CDR3 region has 15 residues. With V trimmed by 3 bases and J by 8 bases, 12 bases remained unmatched. Germline assignment: CDR1 SGDLS and CDR2 YYNGEE. In DNA form, the CDR3 reads TGTGCCAGCAGCGCCTTAGCGGGAGAAACTTACAAGCAGTACTTC. Translated: CASSALAGETYKQYF.

This clone was observed once. V usage is TRBV5-4 and J usage is TRBJ1-4; 7 positions match TRBD1. Germline CDR1 reads SGHNT; CDR2 reads YYREEE (reference sequence). This CDR3 region has 16 residues. Trimming at V came to 4 bases and at J to 3 bases, leaving 9 bases not matched to a gene. The CDR3 DNA is TGTGCCAGCAGCCCAGGGACAGACACTGCTAATGAAAAACTGTTTTTT. Translating gives CASSPGTDTANEKLFF. The variable domain in full, with the rest retrieved from reference TRBV5-4 and TRBJ1-4, is ETGVTQSPTHLIKTRGQQVTLRCSSQSGHNTVSWYQQALGQGPQFIFQYYREEENGRGNFPPRFSGLQFPNYSSELNVNALELDDSALYLCASSPGTDTANEKLFFGSGTQLSVL.

The chain joins TRBV4-1 to TRBJ2-3; 7 nucleotides agree with TRBD2. The V gene's germline CDR1 is MGHRA and CDR2 YSYEKL. J gave up 8 bases and V 0 bases, and 20 bases lay outside the gene matches. The CDR3 consists of 19 residues. The CDR3 is CASSQEGGDLRPVTPTQYF. As DNA, the CDR3 is TGCGCCAGCAGCCAAGAGGGGGGGGACCTGAGGCCTGTAACCCCTACGCAGTATTTT.

V is TRBV5-1 and J is TRBJ2-2, with a tentative D call TRBD1 (5 bases). Trimming took 2 bases from V and 7 from J, leaving 18 bases between them. This CDR3 spans 16 amino acids. Germline V gives CDR1 SGHRS, CDR2 YFSETQ. This CDR3 is CASSFAGLPIDGELFF. The CDR3 DNA sequence: TGCGCCAGCAGCTTCGCAGGGCTACCCATTGACGGGGAGCTGTTTTTT.